This T cell receptor beta chain is drawn from a study of T cells in Graves' hyperthyroidism and ophthalmopathy. Amplification of TCR beta CDR3 regions used RNA as the template. HTBI primers were employed in a first-round RT-PCR of the TCR CDR3. MiXCR was run by TCRdb on the multiplex PCR reads, yielding one entry per CDR3 protein. The sample has about 360,000 distinct CDR3 sequences, roughly 13% seen once. Germline loops: CDR1 PRHDT, CDR2 FYEKMQ (reference sequence). CDR3 length: 14 residues. The V segment lost 4 bases and the J segment 6 bases; nucleotides outside the gene matches: 7. Diagnosis of hyperthyroidism was new in patients aged 18 to 65, and its duration was under 2 months. PBMCs came from around 10 ml fresh peripheral blood.

The sequencing input was blood. The TCR comes from a man aged 25 to 40 with Graves' hyperthyroidism that later progressed to Graves' ophthalmopathy. V gene TRBV13 combines with J gene TRBJ1-2; 8 bases are shared with TRBD1. The CDR3 sequence is CASSSQGGFDGYTF. Written as DNA, the CDR3 is TGTGCCAGCAGCTCACAGGGGGGATTCGATGGCTACACCTTC.